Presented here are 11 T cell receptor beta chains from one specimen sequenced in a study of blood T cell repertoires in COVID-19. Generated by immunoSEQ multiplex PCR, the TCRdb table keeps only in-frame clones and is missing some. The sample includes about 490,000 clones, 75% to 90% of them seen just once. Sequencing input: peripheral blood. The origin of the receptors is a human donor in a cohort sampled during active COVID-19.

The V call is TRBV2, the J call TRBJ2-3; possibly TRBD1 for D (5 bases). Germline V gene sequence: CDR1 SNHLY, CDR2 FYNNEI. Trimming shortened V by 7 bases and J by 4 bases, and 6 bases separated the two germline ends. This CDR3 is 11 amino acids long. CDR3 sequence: CASTGPDTQYF. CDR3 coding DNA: TGTGCCAGCACAGGGCCAGATACGCAGTATTTT.

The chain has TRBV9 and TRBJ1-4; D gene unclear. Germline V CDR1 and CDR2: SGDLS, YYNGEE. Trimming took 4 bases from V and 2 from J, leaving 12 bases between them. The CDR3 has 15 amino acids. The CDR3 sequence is CASSPDSDTNEKLFF. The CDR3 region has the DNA TGTGCCAGCAGCCCCGACTCTGATACTAATGAAAAACTGTTTTTT.

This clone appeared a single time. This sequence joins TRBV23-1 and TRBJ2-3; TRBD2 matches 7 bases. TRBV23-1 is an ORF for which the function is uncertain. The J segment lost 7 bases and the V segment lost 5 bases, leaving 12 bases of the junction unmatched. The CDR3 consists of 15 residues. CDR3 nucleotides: TGCGCCAGCAGTTCCGGACGGCCGGGAGGAAATACGCAGTATTTT. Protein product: CASSSGRPGGNTQYF.

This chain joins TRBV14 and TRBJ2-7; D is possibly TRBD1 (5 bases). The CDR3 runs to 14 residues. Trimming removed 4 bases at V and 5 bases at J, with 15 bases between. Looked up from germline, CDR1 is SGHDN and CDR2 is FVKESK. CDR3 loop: CASSLYQGVHEQYF. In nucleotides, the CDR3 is TGTGCCAGCAGCCTTTATCAAGGGGTACACGAGCAGTACTTC.

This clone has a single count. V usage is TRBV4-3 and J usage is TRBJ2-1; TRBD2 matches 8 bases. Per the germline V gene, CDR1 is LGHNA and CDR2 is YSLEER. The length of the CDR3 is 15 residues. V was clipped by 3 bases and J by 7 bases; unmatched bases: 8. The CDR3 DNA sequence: TGCGCCAGCAGCCAGTCCGGACTAGCCCATAATGAGCAGTTCTTC. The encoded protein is CASSQSGLAHNEQFF.

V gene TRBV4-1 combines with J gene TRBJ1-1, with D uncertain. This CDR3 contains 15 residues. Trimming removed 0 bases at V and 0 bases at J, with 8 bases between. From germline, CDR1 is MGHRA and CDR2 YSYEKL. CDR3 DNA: TGCGCCAGCAGCCAAGAGGCACAGATGAACACTGAAGCTTTCTTT. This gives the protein CASSQEAQMNTEAFF.

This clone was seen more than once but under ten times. CDR3 bases: TGTGCCAGCAGTCCCCTCCTCCCGACTAGAGTGTTCTACAATGAGCAGTTCTTC. It is translated as CASSPLLPTRVFYNEQFF. The V call is TRBV27, the J call TRBJ2-1, with D perhaps TRBD2 (6 bases). CDR1 is MNHEY, CDR2 SMNVEV, per germline (reference sequence). Trimming removed 5 bases from V and 3 bases from J, with 23 bases in between. This CDR3 is 18 amino acids long.

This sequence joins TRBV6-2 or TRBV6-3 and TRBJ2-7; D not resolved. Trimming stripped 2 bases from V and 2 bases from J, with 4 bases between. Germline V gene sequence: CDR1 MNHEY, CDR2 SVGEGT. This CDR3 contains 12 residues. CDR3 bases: TGTGCCAGCAGTTACGAGACCTACGAGCAGTACTTC. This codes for CASSYETYEQYF.

CDR3 region: CASSIGRLAGVGAKNIQYF. The CDR3 DNA follows: TGTGCCAGTAGTATCGGCCGGCTAGCGGGAGTCGGGGCCAAAAACATTCAGTACTTC. The chain carries TRBV19 and TRBJ2-4; 10 bases are shared with TRBD2. V shed 3 bases and J 1 base; nucleotides not matched to a gene: 12. The V gene's germline CDR1 is LNHDA and CDR2 SQIVND (reference sequence). The CDR3 spans 19 residues.

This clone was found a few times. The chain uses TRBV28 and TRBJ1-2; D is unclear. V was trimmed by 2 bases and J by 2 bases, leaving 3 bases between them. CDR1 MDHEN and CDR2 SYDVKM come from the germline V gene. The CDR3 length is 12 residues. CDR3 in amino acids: CASSLRNYGYTF. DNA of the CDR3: TGTGCCAGCAGTTTACGGAACTATGGCTACACCTTC.

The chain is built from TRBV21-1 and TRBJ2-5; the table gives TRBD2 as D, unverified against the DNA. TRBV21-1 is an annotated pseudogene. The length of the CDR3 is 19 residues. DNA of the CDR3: TGTGCCAGCAGCGAAAAGTGGACTAGCGGGAGGGGGGCCCAAGAGACCCAGTACTTC. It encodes CASSEKWTSGRGAQETQYF.